Sequencing of this T cell receptor beta chain was carried out in a study of blood T cells in healthy people across ages. Notes on the study in general: Unsorted PBMCs blocked a conclusive comparison of naive and antigen-experienced cells.

In terms of origin and age, donors were healthy Caucasian individuals from Russia aged about 6 to 90. At least 5 micrograms of total RNA were extracted per sample. V lost 8 bases to trimming and J lost 3 bases, with 9 bases between them. CDR3 size: 12 residues. Then a second PCR, running about 6 to 12 cycles, was carried out with a sample-barcoded 5' primer and a J-beta primer mix. TCRdb redid the calling of the 5' RACE reads with MiXCR, one entry per CDR3 protein. Found here are hundreds of thousands of distinct CDR3 sequences, about 52% of them singletons; the top ten hold about a third. About this clonotype itself: The antigen is undetermined.

Sequenced material: blood. This TCR came from a woman in her fifties or sixties in good health. The chain uses TRBV12-3 or TRBV12-4 and TRBJ2-3; D is possibly TRBD2 (5 bases). The CDR3 loop reads CASPRGTDTQYF. In nucleotides, the CDR3 is TGTGCCAGCCCTCGGGGTACAGATACGCAGTATTTT.